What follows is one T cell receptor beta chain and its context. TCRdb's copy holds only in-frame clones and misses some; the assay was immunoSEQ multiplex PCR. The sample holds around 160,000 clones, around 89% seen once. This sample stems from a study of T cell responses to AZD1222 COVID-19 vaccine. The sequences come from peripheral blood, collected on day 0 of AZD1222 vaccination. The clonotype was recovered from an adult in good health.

DNA for the CDR3: TGTGCCAGCACCCTGAGGAACACTGAAGCTTTCTTT. Residues: CASTLRNTEAFF. The chain combines TRBV6-6 with TRBJ1-1; no definite D call. The germline V gene encodes CDR1 MNHNY and CDR2 SVGAGI (reference sequence). Trimming cost V 7 bases and J 1 base, with 7 bases left between them. The CDR3 covers 12 residues.